This T cell receptor (beta chain) appears in the sequencing data of a study of cytomegalovirus exposure and HLA in healthy donors. The PCR made use of 60 Vbeta and 13 Jbeta primers. The assay was immunoSEQ multiplex PCR, and TCRdb's table has in-frame clones only and misses some. The sample records about 150,000 clones, 80% to 85% being singletons. The CDR3 has 14 amino acids. With 1 base removed from V and 8 bases from J, the gap between germline ends came to 14 bases. Germline values: CDR1 SGHTA, CDR2 FQGNSA. General study results and limits: Presence/absence analysis assumed near-uniform sequencing depth across donors.

Concerning this clone: Its antigen is not known.

The sample comprised PBMCs. The chain uses TRBV7-2 and TRBJ1-2; D remains ambiguous. This TCR was recovered from a boy between 2 and 15 years old in good health and CMV-seronegative. CDR3 nucleotide sequence: TGTGCCAGCAGCTTAGGCGGGCTCATGGGGGGCTACACCTTC. Translated, it gives CASSLGGLMGGYTF.